These T cell receptor beta chains were read from a single sample in a study of siplizumab effects on memory and regulatory T cells. The protocol was immunoSEQ multiplex PCR, while the TCRdb copy is restricted to in-frame clones and leaves out a portion. The sample consists of fewer than 85,000 clones, more than 85% of them appearing once. Sequenced sample: CD8+ T cells sorted from blood. These receptors all stem from a human donor in good health. Both conserved end residues are part of each CDR3. The order of the fields is V gene, J gene, clone size, D gene, CDR3 protein, CDR3 DNA. The D gene is left open where the match is weak. Size values are once, few and many counts, or a class for expanded clones, and some rows have none.

>TRBV19|TRBJ2-1|-|TRBD2
CASSISGGRANEQFF
TGTGCCAGTAGTATTTCTGGCGGGAGGGCCAATGAGCAGTTCTTC
>TRBV7-8|TRBJ2-7|-|-
CASSFGVSSYEQYF
TGTGCCAGCAGCTTTGGGGTAAGCTCCTACGAGCAGTACTTC
>TRBV9|TRBJ2-6|once|-
CASSGGGSSGANVLTF
TGTGCCAGCAGCGGCGGTGGTAGCTCTGGGGCCAACGTCCTGACTTTC
>TRBV6-1|TRBJ1-5|once|TRBD1
CASSGGTGVHRAQHF
TGTGCCAGCAGTGGCGGGACAGGGGTCCATCGGGCCCAGCATTTT
>TRBV5-1|TRBJ2-1|-|-
CASRPGLAGQDEQFF
TGCGCCAGCCGCCCAGGGCTAGCGGGACAGGATGAGCAGTTCTTC
>TRBV7-8|TRBJ1-4|-|TRBD1
CASSKRQGTTNEKLFF
TGTGCCAGCAGCAAGCGACAGGGCACAACTAATGAAAAACTGTTTTTT
>TRBV28|TRBJ2-7|-|-
CASSLTGFNYEQYF
TGTGCCAGCAGTTTAACCGGGTTTAACTACGAGCAGTACTTC
>TRBV27|TRBJ1-1|-|TRBD1
CASSQRQGAEAFF
TGTGCCAGCAGTCAAAGACAGGGCGCTGAAGCTTTCTTT
>TRBV19|TRBJ1-1|-|-
CASSMLHGDYNTEAFF
TGTGCCAGTAGTATGCTACATGGTGACTATAACACTGAAGCTTTCTTT
>TRBV7-3|TRBJ2-5|-|-
CASSSQGEETQYF
TGTGCCAGCAGCTCACAGGGAGAAGAGACCCAGTACTTC
>TRBV29-1|TRBJ2-7|-|TRBD2
CSALGTSGTYEQYF
TGCAGCGCCCTTGGGACTAGCGGGACCTACGAGCAGTACTTC
>TRBV4-1|TRBJ2-7|-|-
CASSAGRGSSYEQYF
TGCGCCAGCAGCGCCGGCCGGGGAAGCTCCTACGAGCAGTACTTC
>TRBV9|TRBJ2-1|-|-
CASSVDGASGNEQFF
TGTGCCAGCAGCGTAGACGGGGCCTCGGGTAATGAGCAGTTCTTC
>TRBV7-9|TRBJ2-7|-|TRBD2
CASSLSSGSSYEQYF
TGTGCCAGCAGCTTAAGTAGCGGGAGCTCCTACGAGCAGTACTTC
>TRBV29-1|TRBJ1-2|once|-
CSVEDIGLDYGYTF
TGCAGCGTTGAAGATATAGGTTTAGACTATGGCTACACCTTC
>TRBV7-3|TRBJ2-3|-|-
CASSLTGAVSTDTQYF
TGTGCCAGCAGCTTAACAGGGGCAGTTAGCACAGATACGCAGTATTTT
>TRBV5-1|TRBJ2-7|-|TRBD2
CASGGLARSSYEQYF
TGCGCCAGCGGGGGACTAGCGAGAAGCTCCTACGAGCAGTACTTC
>TRBV7-2|TRBJ2-7|-|-
CASSASSYEQYF
TGTGCCAGCAGCGCCAGCTCCTACGAGCAGTACTTC
>TRBV28|TRBJ2-5|-|-
CASSLDGTSYQETQYF
TGTGCCAGCAGTTTAGACGGGACTTCGTACCAAGAGACCCAGTACTTC
>TRBV7-9|TRBJ2-7|-|TRBD2
CASSFSSGFTYEQYF
TGTGCCAGCAGCTTTTCTAGCGGGTTCACCTACGAGCAGTACTTC
>TRBV6-4|TRBJ1-2|-|-
CASSGGQGRTYGYTF
TGTGCCAGCAGTGGGGGGCAGGGGCGTACCTATGGCTACACCTTC
>TRBV7-9|TRBJ1-1|-|-
CASSLELGGRRNTEAFF
TGTGCCAGCAGCTTAGAGTTGGGGGGACGGAGGAACACTGAAGCTTTCTTT